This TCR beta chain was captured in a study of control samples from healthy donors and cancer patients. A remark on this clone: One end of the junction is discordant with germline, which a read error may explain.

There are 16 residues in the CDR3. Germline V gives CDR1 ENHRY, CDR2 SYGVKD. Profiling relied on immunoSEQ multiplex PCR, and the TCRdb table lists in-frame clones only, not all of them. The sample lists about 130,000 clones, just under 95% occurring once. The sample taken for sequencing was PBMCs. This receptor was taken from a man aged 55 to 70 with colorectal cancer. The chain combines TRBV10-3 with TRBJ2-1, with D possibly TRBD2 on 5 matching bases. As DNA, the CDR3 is TGTGCCATCAGCGAGTCGGTTGGACGCGGACTTAATGAGCAGTTCTTC. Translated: CAISESVGRGLNEQFF.